Listed below are T cell receptor beta chains from one sample, sequenced in a study of blood T cell repertoires in COVID-19. Some clones are missing from TCRdb's copy, which holds only in-frame ones; the method was immunoSEQ multiplex PCR. The sample contains fewer than 150,000 clones, 75% to 90% of which appear only once. Sequencing used peripheral blood. The receptor set was obtained from a human donor in a cohort sampled during active COVID-19. CDR3s include the opening cysteine and the closing phenylalanine or tryptophan.

V gene	J gene	CDR3 protein
TRBV28	TRBJ1-2	CASRSQGSWGYTF
TRBV10-1	TRBJ2-4	CASRTLAGGRKMGIVAKNIQYF
TRBV7-2	TRBJ2-3	CASSIHLQGKYF
TRBV7-2	TRBJ2-3	CASSPRGSGSPITDTQYF
TRBV5-1	TRBJ1-2	CASSFDSFNYGYTF
TRBV2	TRBJ1-4	CASEGGKLFF
TRBV30	TRBJ2-1	CAWSEQGRTYNEQFF
TRBV7-3	TRBJ1-6	CASGRGNNSPLHF
TRBV6-4	TRBJ2-2	CASRDQTGELFF
TRBV6-1	TRBJ2-3	CASSEWDRTDTQYF
TRBV7-9	TRBJ2-3	CASSLRGSTDTQYF
TRBV19	TRBJ2-3	CASALSGLAGGSVRTDTQYF
TRBV11-2	TRBJ2-3	CASSLDPGLAGFDTQYF
TRBV2	TRBJ2-2	CASSQGAEAYGELFF
TRBV6-5	TRBJ1-3	CASSYWLGNTIYF
TRBV19	TRBJ2-7	CASSREGRSYEQYF
TRBV3-1/TRBV3-2	TRBJ2-5	CASSPGVRGGLGETQYF
TRBV27	TRBJ1-2	CASSSGVGGYTF